Each of the 20 T cell receptor beta chains below was sequenced from the same sample in a study of Ad26.COV2.S vaccination and SARS-CoV-2 variants. Data came from immunoSEQ multiplex PCR; TCRdb stores just in-frame clones and leaves some out. Among over 300,000 clones listed, 83% were seen once. Noted treatment: 15 to 20 received Ad26.COV2.S at low or high dose, single or two shots; roughly five received placebo; per-sample allocation not given. It was on day 63 after the first vaccine or placebo injection that samples were taken. Sequenced here: peripheral blood, sampled in a trial of Ad26.COV2.S vaccine versus placebo. All receptors come from a person between 18 and 65 years old who received the Ad26.COV2.S COVID-19 vaccine or a placebo.

J is TRBJ1-1 and V is TRBV5-1; 8 bases fit TRBD1. The V and J ends lost 6 bases and 4 bases, in that order; junction bases with no gene match: 5. Germline V gene sequence: CDR1 SGHRS, CDR2 YFSETQ. This CDR3 has 13 residues. The chain's CDR3 is CASNNDRGTEAFF. CDR3 DNA sequence: TGCGCCAGCAACAACGACAGGGGCACTGAAGCTTTCTTT.

The chain is built from TRBV11-3 and TRBJ2-4; tentative D call: TRBD1 (5 bases). This CDR3 has 19 residues. V was pared by 3 bases and J by 0 bases, with 21 bases between. The germline V gene has CDR1 SGHNT and CDR2 YENEEA. DNA for the CDR3: TGTGCCAGCAGCTTTGGCAGGGCGTCAAATCCACTAGCCAAAAACATTCAGTACTTC. Protein: CASSFGRASNPLAKNIQYF. The full variable domain, rest sourced from reference TRBV11-3 and TRBJ2-4, is EAGVVQSPRYKIIEKKQPVAFWCNPISGHNTLYWYLQNLGQGPELLIRYENEEAVDDSQLPKDRFSAERLKGVDSTLKIQPAELGDSAVYLCASSFGRASNPLAKNIQYFGAGTRLSVL.

The chain couples TRBV5-1 to TRBJ1-1; a weak D match, TRBD1 (6 bases). Germline V gene data show CDR1 as SGHRS and CDR2 as YFSETQ. This CDR3 has 13 residues. Trimming cost V 10 bases and J 8 bases, with 21 bases left between them. The CDR3, as DNA: TGCGCCTCGAGAGCCCAGGACAGAACCGAAGCTTTCTTT. Amino acid sequence: CASRAQDRTEAFF.

The CDR3 region is CASSPLDETQYF. DNA for the CDR3: TGTGCCAGCAGTCCCCTTGACGAGACCCAGTACTTC. The chain carries TRBV6-2 or TRBV6-3 and TRBJ2-5; no clear D. The V end lost 5 bases, the J end lost 5 bases, and 9 bases lay between the germline ends. CDR3 length equals 12 residues. CDR1 is MNHEY and CDR2 is SVGEGT in the germline V gene.

The chain uses TRBV11-3 and TRBJ2-3; D is ambiguous. This CDR3 contains 11 residues. Germline values: CDR1 SGHNT, CDR2 YENEEA. Trimming stripped 4 bases from V and 8 bases from J, with 7 bases between. The chain's CDR3 is CASSSQLTQYF. CDR3 nucleotides: TGTGCCAGCAGCTCACAGCTTACGCAGTATTTT.

V gene TRBV3-1 (or the pseudogene TRBV3-2) combines with J gene TRBJ1-1; D is perhaps TRBD1 (5 bases). CDR1 is LGHDT, CDR2 YNNKEL, per germline (reference sequence). Trimming cost V 5 bases and J 11 bases, with 18 bases left between them. The CDR3 is 13 residues long. As DNA, the CDR3 is TGTGCCAGCAGCAATCGGGACTCCCCGGGGGCTTTCTTT. The encoded protein is CASSNRDSPGAFF.

V gene TRBV5-6 combines with J gene TRBJ2-1; TRBD2 might be the D (7 bases). Trimming cost V 1 base and J 8 bases, with 19 bases left between them. Germline-derived CDR1 and CDR2 are SGHDT and YYEEEE. The CDR3 length is 16 residues. The CDR3 sequence is CASSLWAIGGADEQFF. In nucleotides, the CDR3 is TGTGCCAGCAGCTTGTGGGCCATTGGGGGGGCCGATGAGCAGTTCTTC.

The chain combines TRBV21-1 with TRBJ1-2; the table names TRBD1, a call not compared with the DNA. TRBV21-1 represents a pseudogene. CDR3 length: 15 residues. The CDR3 DNA follows: TGTGCCAGCAGCAGGGGGACAGGGGCTAACTATGGCTACACCTTC. Encoded protein: CASSRGTGANYGYTF.

The chain joins TRBV6-5 to TRBJ2-2; D gene unclear. CDR1 is MNHEY, CDR2 SVGAGI, per germline. Trimming took 2 bases from V and 7 from J, leaving 11 bases between them. CDR3 length: 14 amino acids. CDR3 nucleotide sequence: TGTGCCAGCAGTTACCGCCCAGAAGGCGGGGAGCTGTTTTTT. It specifies CASSYRPEGGELFF.

The rearrangement joins TRBV9 to TRBJ1-3; D gene uncertain. The CDR3 spans 15 residues. CDR1 is SGDLS and CDR2 is YYNGEE in the germline V gene. V was cut by 0 bases and J by 0 bases, with 7 bases left in between. The CDR3 DNA sequence: TGTGCCAGCAGCGTAGATGGAGGCTCTGGAAACACCATATATTTT. Translation gives CASSVDGGSGNTIYF. Filled out from reference TRBV9 and TRBJ1-3, the complete variable domain reads DSGVTQTPKHLITATGQRVTLRCSPRSGDLSVYWYQQSLDQGLQFLIQYYNGEERAKGNILERFSAQQFPDLHSELNLSSLELGDSALYFCASSVDGGSGNTIYFGEGSWLTVV.

This clone was recorded a few times. This sequence joins TRBV5-6 and TRBJ1-6; 7 positions agree with TRBD1. V trimming: 7 bases; J trimming: 5 bases; junction bases outside the gene matches: 6. Germline loops: CDR1 SGHDT, CDR2 YYEEEE. CDR3 length: 14 amino acids. This CDR3 is CASRTRGNNSPLHF. CDR3 nucleotide sequence: TGTGCCAGCCGTACCAGGGGGAATAATTCACCCCTCCACTTT.

The chain links TRBV5-5 to TRBJ2-3; the D gene is possibly TRBD2 (6 bases). Germline assignment: CDR1 SGHKS and CDR2 YYEKEE (reference sequence). This CDR3 comprises 16 residues. V was trimmed by 0 bases and J by 2 bases, leaving 13 bases between them. This chain's CDR3 is CASSLGALAHTDTQYF. The CDR3 DNA is TGTGCCAGCAGCTTGGGGGCACTAGCACACACAGATACGCAGTATTTT.

The chain joins TRBV19 to TRBJ2-3; D ambiguous. Per germline, CDR1 LNHDA and CDR2 SQIVND (reference sequence). V shed 10 bases and J shed 1 base, with 21 bases lying between them. The CDR3 contains 16 residues. This chain's CDR3 is CATKDGGVAGTDTQYF. In DNA, the CDR3 is TGTGCCACCAAAGACGGTGGGGTGGCAGGCACAGATACGCAGTATTTT.

The V call is TRBV5-1, the J call TRBJ1-5; D is possibly TRBD1 (6 bases). V lost 4 bases to trimming and J lost 3 bases, with 11 bases between them. The CDR3 runs to 14 residues. CDR1 is SGHRS, CDR2 YFSETQ, per germline. In DNA, the CDR3 is TGCGCCAGCAGCCCCTCGGGGGCCAATCAGCCCCAGCATTTT. Its translation is CASSPSGANQPQHF.

This chain connects TRBV23-1 to TRBJ2-7, with TRBD1 matching over 9 bases. TRBV23-1 is treated as an ORF (open reading frame) with a function not yet certain. The CDR3 contains 15 residues. Trimming cost V 3 bases and J 5 bases; bases outside gene matches: 8. CDR3 in DNA: TGCGCCAGCAGTCATCCGGGACAGGGATCCCACGAGCAGTACTTC. It translates to CASSHPGQGSHEQYF.

The V call is TRBV2, the J call TRBJ2-2; D is unclear. CDR3 length equals 15 residues. The germline V and J ends were trimmed by 8 bases and 0 bases, with 13 bases remaining between them. Per germline, CDR1 SNHLY and CDR2 FYNNEI. CDR3 DNA sequence: TGTGCCAGCTCCCCGCGGTTCGCGAACACCGGGGAGCTGTTTTTT. This encodes CASSPRFANTGELFF.

This chain uses TRBV5-1 with TRBJ1-2, with D possibly being TRBD1 (5 bases). V lost 1 base to trimming and J lost 8 bases, with 12 bases between them. The CDR3 is 13 amino acids. Germline CDR1 and CDR2: SGHRS and YFSETQ. The CDR3 DNA reads TGCGCCAGCAGCTTGTCGATGGGGGAAGGCTACACCTTC. Translating it yields CASSLSMGEGYTF.

The chain employs TRBV6-2 or TRBV6-3 and TRBJ1-2, with D possibly matching TRBD1 (6 bases). The CDR3 has 12 amino acids. The V end was cut by 2 bases, the J end by 8 bases, with 9 bases between. Germline values: CDR1 MNHEY, CDR2 SVGEGT. CDR3 DNA sequence: TGTGCCAGCAGTTACAGGACAGAAGGCTACACCTTC. It specifies CASSYRTEGYTF.

The chain joins TRBV7-3 to TRBJ2-1, with 10 nucleotides matching TRBD2. The J segment lost 0 bases and the V segment lost 0 bases, leaving 5 bases of the junction unmatched. CDR1 SGHTA and CDR2 FQGTGA come from the germline V gene. The CDR3 contains 18 residues. This chain's CDR3 is CASSLTASGGSSYNEQFF. In DNA form, the CDR3 reads TGTGCCAGCAGCTTAACAGCTAGCGGGGGAAGCTCCTACAATGAGCAGTTCTTC.

In the case of this clone: Different DNA sequences within this sample yield the same CDR3. The chain couples TRBV7-3 to TRBJ1-2; possible D gene TRBD1, 6 bases. Looked up from germline, CDR1 is SGHTA and CDR2 is FQGTGA. This CDR3 spans 13 amino acids. With 6 bases removed from V and 1 base from J, the gap between germline ends came to 9 bases. The CDR3 bases are TGTGCCAGCAGTCCACAGGGTAACTATGGCTACACCTTC. It yields the protein CASSPQGNYGYTF.